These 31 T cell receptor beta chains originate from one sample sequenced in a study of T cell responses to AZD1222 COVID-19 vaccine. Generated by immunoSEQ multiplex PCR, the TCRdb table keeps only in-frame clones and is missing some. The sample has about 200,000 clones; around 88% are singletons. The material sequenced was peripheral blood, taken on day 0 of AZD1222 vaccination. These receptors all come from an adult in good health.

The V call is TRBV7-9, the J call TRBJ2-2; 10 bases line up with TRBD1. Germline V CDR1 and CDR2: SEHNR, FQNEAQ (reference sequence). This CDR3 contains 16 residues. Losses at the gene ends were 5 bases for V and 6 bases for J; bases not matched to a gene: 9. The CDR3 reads CASSPGQGELSGELFF. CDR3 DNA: TGTGCCAGCAGCCCAGGACAGGGGGAGTTATCCGGGGAGCTGTTTTTT. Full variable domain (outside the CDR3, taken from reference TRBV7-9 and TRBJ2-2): DTGVSQNPRHKITKRGQNVTFRCDPISEHNRLYWYRQTLGQGPEFLTYFQNEAQLEKSRLLSDRFSAERPKGSFSTLEIQRTEQGDSAMYLCASSPGQGELSGELFFGEGSRLTVL.

CDR3 protein: CASSATGLGPQHF. The CDR3 DNA is TGCGCCAGCAGCGCTACAGGTTTGGGGCCCCAGCATTTT. The genes are TRBV4-1 and TRBJ1-5; D perhaps matches TRBD1 (5 bases). The ends were cut back, 5 bases at V and 9 bases at J, with 14 bases in the middle. CDR1 and CDR2 from the germline V gene are MGHRA and YSYEKL. This CDR3 is 13 amino acids long.

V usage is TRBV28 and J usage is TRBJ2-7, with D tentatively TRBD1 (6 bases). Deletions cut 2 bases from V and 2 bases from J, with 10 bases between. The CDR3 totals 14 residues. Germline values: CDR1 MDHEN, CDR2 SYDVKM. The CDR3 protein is CASSLGGRTYEQYF. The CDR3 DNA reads TGTGCCAGCAGTTTAGGGGGCAGGACCTACGAGCAGTACTTC. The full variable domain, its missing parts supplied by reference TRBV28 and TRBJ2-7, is DVKVTQSSRYLVKRTGEKVFLECVQDMDHENMFWYRQDPGLGLRLIYFSYDVKMKEKGDIPEGYSVSREKKERFSLILESASTNQTSMYLCASSLGGRTYEQYFGPGTRLTVT.

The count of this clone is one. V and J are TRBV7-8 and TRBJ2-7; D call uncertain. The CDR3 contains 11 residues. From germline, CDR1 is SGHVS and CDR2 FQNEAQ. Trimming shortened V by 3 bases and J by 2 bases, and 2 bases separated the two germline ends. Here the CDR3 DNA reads TGTGCCAGCAGCTTGACCTACGAGCAGTACTTC. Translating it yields CASSLTYEQYF.

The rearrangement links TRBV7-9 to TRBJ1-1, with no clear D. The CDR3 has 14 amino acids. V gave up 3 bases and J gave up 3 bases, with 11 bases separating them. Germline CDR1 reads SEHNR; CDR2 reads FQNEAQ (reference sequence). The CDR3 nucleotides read TGTGCCAGCAGCTTCCAAGGGCGGGACACTGAAGCTTTCTTT. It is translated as CASSFQGRDTEAFF.

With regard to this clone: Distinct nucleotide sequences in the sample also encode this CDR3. The CDR3 loop reads CASSLEGYEQYF. In nucleotides, the CDR3 is TGCGCCAGCAGCTTGGAAGGCTACGAGCAGTACTTC. V is TRBV5-1 and J is TRBJ2-7; unclear D gene. The ends were cut back, 0 bases at V and 3 bases at J, with 4 bases in the middle. Germline V lookup: CDR1 SGHRS, CDR2 YFSETQ. The CDR3 extends over 12 amino acids.

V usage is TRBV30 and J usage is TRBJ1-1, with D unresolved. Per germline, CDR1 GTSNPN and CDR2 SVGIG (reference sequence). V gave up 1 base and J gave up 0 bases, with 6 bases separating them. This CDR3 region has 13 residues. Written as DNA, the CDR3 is TGTGCCTGGAGTGCAAGATTGAACACTGAAGCTTTCTTT. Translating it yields CAWSARLNTEAFF.

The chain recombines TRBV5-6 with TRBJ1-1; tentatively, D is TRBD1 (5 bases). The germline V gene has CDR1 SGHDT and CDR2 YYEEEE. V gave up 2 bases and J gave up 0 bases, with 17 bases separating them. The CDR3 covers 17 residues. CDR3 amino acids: CASSLTGTSWMNTEAFF. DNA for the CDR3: TGTGCCAGCAGCTTAACAGGAACCTCTTGGATGAACACTGAAGCTTTCTTT.

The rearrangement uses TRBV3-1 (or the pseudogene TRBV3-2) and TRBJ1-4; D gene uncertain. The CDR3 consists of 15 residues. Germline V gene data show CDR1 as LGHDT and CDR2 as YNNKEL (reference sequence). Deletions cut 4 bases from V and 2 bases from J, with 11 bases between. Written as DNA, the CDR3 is TGTGCCAGCAGCCCGGGGTGGGGTACTAATGAAAAACTGTTTTTT. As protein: CASSPGWGTNEKLFF.

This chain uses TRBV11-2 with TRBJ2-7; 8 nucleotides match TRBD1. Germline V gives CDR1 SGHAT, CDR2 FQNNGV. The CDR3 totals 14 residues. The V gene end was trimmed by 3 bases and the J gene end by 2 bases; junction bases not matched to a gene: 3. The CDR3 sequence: CASSLRQGPYEQYF. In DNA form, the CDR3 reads TGTGCCAGCAGCTTGCGACAGGGGCCCTACGAGCAGTACTTC.

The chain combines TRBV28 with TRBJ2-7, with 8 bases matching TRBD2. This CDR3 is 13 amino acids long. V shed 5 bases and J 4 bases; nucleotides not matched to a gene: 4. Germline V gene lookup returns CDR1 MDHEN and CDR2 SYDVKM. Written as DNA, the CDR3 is TGTGCCAGCAGTCTTAGCGGGGCGTACGAGCAGTACTTC. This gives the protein CASSLSGAYEQYF. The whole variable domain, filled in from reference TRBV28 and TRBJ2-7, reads DVKVTQSSRYLVKRTGEKVFLECVQDMDHENMFWYRQDPGLGLRLIYFSYDVKMKEKGDIPEGYSVSREKKERFSLILESASTNQTSMYLCASSLSGAYEQYFGPGTRLTVT.

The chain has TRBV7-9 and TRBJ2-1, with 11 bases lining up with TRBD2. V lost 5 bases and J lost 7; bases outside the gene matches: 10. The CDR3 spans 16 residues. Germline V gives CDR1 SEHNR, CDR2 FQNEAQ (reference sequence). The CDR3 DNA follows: TGTGCCAGCAGCCCTGGGGCTAGCGGGGGGTTTAATGAGCAGTTCTTC. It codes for CASSPGASGGFNEQFF.

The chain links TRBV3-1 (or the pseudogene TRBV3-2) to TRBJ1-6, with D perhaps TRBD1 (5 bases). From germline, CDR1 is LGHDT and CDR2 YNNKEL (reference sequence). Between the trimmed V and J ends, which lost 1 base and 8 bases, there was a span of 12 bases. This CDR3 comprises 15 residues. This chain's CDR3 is CASSQGRQGHSPLHF. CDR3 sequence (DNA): TGTGCCAGCAGCCAAGGTCGGCAGGGTCATTCACCCCTCCACTTT.

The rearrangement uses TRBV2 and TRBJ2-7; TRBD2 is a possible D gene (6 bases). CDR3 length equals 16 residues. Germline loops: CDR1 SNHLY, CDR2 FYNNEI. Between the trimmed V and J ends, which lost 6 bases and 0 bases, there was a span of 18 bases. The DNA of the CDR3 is TGTGCCAGCAGAGAGGAGTGGAGGGGTAGCTCCTACGAGCAGTACTTC. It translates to CASREEWRGSSYEQYF.

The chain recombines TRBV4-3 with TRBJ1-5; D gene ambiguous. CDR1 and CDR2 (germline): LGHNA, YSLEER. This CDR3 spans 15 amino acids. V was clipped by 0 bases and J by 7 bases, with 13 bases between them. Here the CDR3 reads CASSQDLLVGQPQHF. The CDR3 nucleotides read TGCGCCAGCAGCCAAGATCTGCTGGTGGGCCAGCCCCAGCATTTT.

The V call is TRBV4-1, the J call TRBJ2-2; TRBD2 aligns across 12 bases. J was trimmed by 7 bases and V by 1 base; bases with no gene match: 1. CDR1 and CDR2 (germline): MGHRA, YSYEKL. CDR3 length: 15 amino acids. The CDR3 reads CASSQAGLAGGELFF. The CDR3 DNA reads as TGCGCCAGCAGCCAAGCGGGACTAGCGGGCGGGGAGCTGTTTTTT.

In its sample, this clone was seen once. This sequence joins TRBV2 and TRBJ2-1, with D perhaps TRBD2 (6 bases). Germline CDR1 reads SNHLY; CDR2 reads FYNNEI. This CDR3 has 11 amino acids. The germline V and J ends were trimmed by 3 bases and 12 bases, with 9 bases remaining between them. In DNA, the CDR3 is TGTGCCAGCAGTGAGGAGGGAGCGCAGTTCTTC. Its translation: CASSEEGAQFF.

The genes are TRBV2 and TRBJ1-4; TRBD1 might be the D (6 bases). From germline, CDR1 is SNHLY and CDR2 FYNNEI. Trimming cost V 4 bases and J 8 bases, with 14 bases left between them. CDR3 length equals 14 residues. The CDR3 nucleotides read TGTGCCAGCAGTGGACAGGTCGTAGGAGAAAAACTGTTTTTT. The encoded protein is CASSGQVVGEKLFF.

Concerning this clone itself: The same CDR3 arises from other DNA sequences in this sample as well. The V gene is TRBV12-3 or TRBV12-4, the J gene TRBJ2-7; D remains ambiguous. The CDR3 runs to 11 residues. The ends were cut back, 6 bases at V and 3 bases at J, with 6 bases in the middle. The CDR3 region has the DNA TGTGCCAGCAGCTTGGGCTACGAGCAGTACTTC. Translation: CASSLGYEQYF.

DNA of the CDR3: TGTGCCAGCAGCTTAGGACGGCGGGGTGAAGGGGGCTATGGCTACACCTTC. Amino acids: CASSLGRRGEGGYGYTF. This sequence joins TRBV7-9 and TRBJ1-2; a weak D match, TRBD1 (6 bases). Trimming left V 1 base short and J 4 bases short, with 19 bases between. The length of the CDR3 is 17 residues. The germline V gene encodes CDR1 SEHNR and CDR2 FQNEAQ (reference sequence).

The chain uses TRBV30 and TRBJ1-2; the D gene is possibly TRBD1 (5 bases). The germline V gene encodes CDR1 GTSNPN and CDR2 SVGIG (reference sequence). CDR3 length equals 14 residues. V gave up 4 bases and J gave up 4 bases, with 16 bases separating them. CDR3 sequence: CAWTTDGTAYGYTF. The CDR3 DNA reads TGTGCCTGGACGACTGACGGGACGGCCTATGGCTACACCTTC.

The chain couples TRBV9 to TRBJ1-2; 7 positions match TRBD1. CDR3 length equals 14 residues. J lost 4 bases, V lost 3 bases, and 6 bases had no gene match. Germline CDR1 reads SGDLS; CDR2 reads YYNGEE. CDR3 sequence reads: CASSAITGVYGYTF. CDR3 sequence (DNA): TGTGCCAGCAGCGCCATCACAGGGGTCTATGGCTACACCTTC.

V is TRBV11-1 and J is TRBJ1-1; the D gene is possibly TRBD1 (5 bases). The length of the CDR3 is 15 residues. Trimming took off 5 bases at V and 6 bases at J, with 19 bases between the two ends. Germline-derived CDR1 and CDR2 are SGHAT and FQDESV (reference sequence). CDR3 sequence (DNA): TGTGCCAGCAGCGCCGGGACGGGGGAGGTGCCTGAAGCTTTCTTT. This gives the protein CASSAGTGEVPEAFF. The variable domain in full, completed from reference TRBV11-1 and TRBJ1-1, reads EAEVAQSPRYKITEKSQAVAFWCDPISGHATLYWYRQILGQGPELLVQFQDESVVDDSQLPKDRFSAERLKGVDSTLKIQPAELGDSAMYLCASSAGTGEVPEAFFGQGTRLTVV.

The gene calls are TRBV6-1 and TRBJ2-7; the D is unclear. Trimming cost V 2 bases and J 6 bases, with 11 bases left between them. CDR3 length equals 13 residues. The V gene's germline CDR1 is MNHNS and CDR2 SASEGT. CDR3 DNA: TGTGCCAGCAGTGAACAGTCCCTTGCCGAGCAGTACTTC. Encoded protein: CASSEQSLAEQYF.

The CDR3 sequence is CASSLWGRAYEQYF. As DNA, the CDR3 is TGTGCCAGCAGTTTATGGGGCAGGGCTTACGAGCAGTACTTC. The V gene is TRBV27, the J gene TRBJ2-7; possible D gene TRBD1, 5 bases. The CDR3 has 14 amino acids. Trimming took 1 base from V and 4 from J, leaving 11 bases between them. Germline-derived CDR1 and CDR2 are MNHEY and SMNVEV (reference sequence).

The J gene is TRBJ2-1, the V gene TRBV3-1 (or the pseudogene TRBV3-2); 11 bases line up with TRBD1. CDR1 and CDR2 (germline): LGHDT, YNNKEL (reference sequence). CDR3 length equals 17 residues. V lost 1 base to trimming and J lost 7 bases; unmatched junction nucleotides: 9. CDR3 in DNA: TGTGCCAGCAGCCAAGTAGGGGGACAGGGGGGAAGGAATGAGCAGTTCTTC. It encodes CASSQVGGQGGRNEQFF.

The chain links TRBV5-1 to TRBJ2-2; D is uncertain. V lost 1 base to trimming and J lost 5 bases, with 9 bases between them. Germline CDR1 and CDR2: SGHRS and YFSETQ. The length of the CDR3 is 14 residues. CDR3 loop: CASSLIGGTGELFF. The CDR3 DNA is TGCGCCAGCAGCTTGATCGGCGGAACCGGGGAGCTGTTTTTT.

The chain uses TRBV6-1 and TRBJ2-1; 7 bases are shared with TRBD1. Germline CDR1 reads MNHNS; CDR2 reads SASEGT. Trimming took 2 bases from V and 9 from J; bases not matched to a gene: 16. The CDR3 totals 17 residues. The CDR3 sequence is CASSETWLRGRGGEQFF. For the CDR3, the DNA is TGTGCCAGCAGTGAAACTTGGCTGAGGGGGCGCGGAGGTGAGCAGTTCTTC.

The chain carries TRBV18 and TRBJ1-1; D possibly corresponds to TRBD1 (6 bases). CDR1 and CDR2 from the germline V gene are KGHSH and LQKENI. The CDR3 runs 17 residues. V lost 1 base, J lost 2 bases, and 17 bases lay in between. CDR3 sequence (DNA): TGTGCCAGCTCACCACGCCCTGGGCGGGGGCCAAACACTGAAGCTTTCTTT. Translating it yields CASSPRPGRGPNTEAFF.

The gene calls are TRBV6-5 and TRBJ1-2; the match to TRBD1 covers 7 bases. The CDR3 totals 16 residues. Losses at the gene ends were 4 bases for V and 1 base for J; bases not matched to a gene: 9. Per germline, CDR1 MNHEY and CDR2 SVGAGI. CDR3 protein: CASSFAGTANNYGYTF. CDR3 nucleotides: TGTGCCAGCAGTTTCGCCGGGACAGCTAATAACTATGGCTACACCTTC.

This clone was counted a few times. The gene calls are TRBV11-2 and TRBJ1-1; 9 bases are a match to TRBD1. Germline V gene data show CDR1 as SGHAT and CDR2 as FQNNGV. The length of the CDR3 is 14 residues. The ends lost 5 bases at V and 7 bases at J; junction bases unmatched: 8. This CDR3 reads CASSINPGQGEAFF. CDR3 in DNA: TGTGCCAGCAGCATAAATCCGGGACAGGGTGAAGCTTTCTTT.